These T cell receptor beta chains were read from a single sample in a study of blood T cell repertoires in COVID-19. Sequencing used immunoSEQ multiplex PCR; TCRdb keeps in-frame clones, though not all of them. Of 130,000 or so clones in the sample, 86% are singletons; the top ten hold roughly 4%. What was sequenced was peripheral blood. These receptors were collected from a man aged 35-49 years with acute or convalescent COVID-19. CDR3s include the opening cysteine and the closing phenylalanine or tryptophan. D genes are given only for firm matches. Clone size appears in some rows only: once, few, many, or a class for an expanded clone.

V	D	J	size	CDR3	DNA
TRBV30	TRBD1	TRBJ2-3	few	CAWGGHRGRVDTQYF	TGTGCCTGGGGGGGCCACAGGGGGCGGGTAGATACGCAGTATTTT
TRBV9	TRBD1	TRBJ1-4	.	CASSSGQGEVKLFF	TGTGCCAGCAGCTCGGGACAGGGCGAGGTAAAACTGTTTTTT
TRBV30	.	TRBJ1-2	.	CARTTGVSYGYTF	TGTGCAAGGACGACGGGGGTAAGCTATGGCTACACCTTC
TRBV19	TRBD2	TRBJ2-1	.	CASLRTSGGYNEQFF	TGTGCCAGCCTAAGGACTAGCGGGGGGTACAATGAGCAGTTCTTC
TRBV19	TRBD2	TRBJ2-2	.	CASNLAEAAGELFF	TGTGCCAGTAACCTAGCGGAGGCGGCCGGGGAGCTGTTTTTT
TRBV18	.	TRBJ1-1	.	CASSPSLGVNTEAFF	TGTGCCAGCTCACCTTCTCTAGGGGTGAACACTGAAGCTTTCTTT
TRBV15	.	TRBJ1-3	.	CATNYDQGPGSGNTIYF	TGTGCCACCAACTACGATCAGGGGCCTGGGTCTGGAAACACCATATATTTT
TRBV27	.	TRBJ2-7	.	CASSFLAFHEQYF	TGTGCCAGCAGTTTTTTGGCTTTCCACGAGCAGTACTTC
TRBV5-6	.	TRBJ1-6	once	CASGSQGSGSYNSPLHF	TGTGCCAGCGGCAGCCAGGGGTCCGGCTCCTATAATTCACCCCTCCACTTT
TRBV7-9	.	TRBJ2-3	.	CASRTDRIGGRDTQYF	TGTGCCAGCAGAACAGACCGAATAGGAGGGCGAGATACGCAGTATTTT
TRBV2	.	TRBJ2-1	.	CASSEPHRVNSYNEQFF	TGTGCCAGCAGTGAGCCACACAGGGTCAACTCCTACAATGAGCAGTTCTTC
TRBV3-1/TRBV3-2	.	TRBJ2-3	.	CASSRTPRGPDTQYF	TGTGCCAGCAGCCGAACGCCGCGGGGCCCAGATACGCAGTATTTT
TRBV5-1	TRBD2	TRBJ2-2	.	CASSYSGSGTGELFF	TGCGCCAGCAGCTATAGCGGGAGCGGGACCGGGGAGCTGTTTTTT
TRBV3-1/TRBV3-2	.	TRBJ1-4	once	CASSQGGNEKLFF	TGTGCCAGCAGTCAGGGCGGTAATGAAAAACTGTTTTTT
TRBV25-1	.	TRBJ2-4	.	CASSEYIGDKNIQYF	TGTGCCAGCAGTGAATATATAGGGGACAAAAACATTCAGTACTTC
TRBV6-5	TRBD1	TRBJ1-2	.	CASRLTGGDSGYTF	TGTGCCAGCAGACTGACAGGGGGGGACTCTGGCTACACCTTC
TRBV19	.	TRBJ1-1	.	CASSTRPGGFTEAFF	TGTGCCAGTAGTACCCGACCGGGTGGATTCACTGAAGCTTTCTTT
TRBV6-6	TRBD1	TRBJ1-1	once	CASSSHGTANTEAFF	TGTGCCAGCAGTTCGCACGGGACAGCGAACACTGAAGCTTTCTTT
TRBV7-2	TRBD1	TRBJ1-2	.	CASSLSGGTGNGYTF	TGTGCCAGCAGCTTATCAGGGGGTACAGGGAATGGCTACACCTTC
TRBV19	.	TRBJ1-5	.	CASSIGGRQPQHF	TGTGCCAGTAGTATCGGGGGGCGACAGCCCCAGCATTTT
TRBV30	TRBD1	TRBJ1-1	.	CAWAKTKGQGIF	TGTGCCTGGGCTAAAACTAAAGGACAGGGGATTTTT
TRBV18	TRBD1	TRBJ2-7	.	CASHSDPTDRGAYEQYF	TGTGCCAGCCACTCTGATCCAACCGACAGGGGAGCCTACGAGCAGTACTTC
TRBV4-3	TRBD2	TRBJ2-1	.	CASSQDGVAGGSYNEQFF	TGCGCCAGCAGCCAAGATGGTGTAGCGGGGGGAAGTTACAATGAGCAGTTCTTC